This T cell receptor (beta chain) was found in a study of Ad26.COV2.S vaccination and SARS-CoV-2 variants. V gave up 4 bases and J gave up 3 bases; unmatched junction bases: 11. The germline V gene encodes CDR1 MDHEN and CDR2 SYDVKM. The CDR3 extends over 16 amino acids. Treatment defined: approximately 18 received Ad26.COV2.S at low or high dose, single or two shots; about 5 received placebo; per-sample allocation not given. Sampling happened 63 days after the first vaccine or placebo injection. Produced via immunoSEQ multiplex PCR; TCRdb's table is partial and in-frame only. This table holds about 470,000 clones, about 92% found once.

This sequence originates from a person between 18 and 60 years old who received the Ad26.COV2.S COVID-19 vaccine or a placebo. V is TRBV28 and J is TRBJ2-7; 8 nucleotides line up with TRBD2. Sequencing used peripheral blood, obtained in a trial of Ad26.COV2.S vaccine versus placebo. CDR3 amino acids: CASSYPRAGGDYEQYF. The CDR3 DNA reads as TGTGCCAGCAGTTACCCTCGGGCGGGAGGTGACTACGAGCAGTACTTC.